This passage covers 26 T cell receptor beta chains from one sample sequenced in a study of CD8 T cells in Susac syndrome. cDNA came from around 0.5 to 1 ug RNA primed by random hexamers. TCRdb recomputed calls from the immunoSEQ multiplex PCR reads with MiXCR, one row per CDR3 protein. Of around 170,000 distinct CDR3 sequences listed, just over 90% were seen once; the top ten hold approximately 0.082%. Material: CD4+ T cells from PBMCs. The receptors were gathered from a human donor in good health.

The chain links TRBV4-1 to TRBJ1-4; D remains unclear. The CDR3 extends over 14 amino acids. Germline V lookup: CDR1 MGHRA, CDR2 YSYEKL. V dropped 0 bases and J dropped 6 bases, with 8 bases sitting between them. The DNA for the CDR3 is TGCGCCAGCAGCCAAGACGGTGGGGATGAAAAACTGTTTTTT. Its translation: CASSQDGGDEKLFF.

The V gene is TRBV11-2, the J gene TRBJ2-5, with unresolved D. Germline V CDR1 and CDR2: SGHAT, FQNNGV. The V and J ends lost 3 bases and 5 bases respectively, with 7 bases between them. The CDR3 loop spans 12 amino acids. The CDR3 region is CASSFPRETQYF. In DNA form, the CDR3 reads TGTGCCAGCAGCTTCCCCCGGGAGACCCAGTACTTC.

The chain links TRBV12-3 or TRBV12-4 to TRBJ2-6; TRBD1 matches at 8 bases. CDR3 length equals 17 residues. J was trimmed by 0 bases and V by 6 bases; bases with no gene match: 7. In DNA form, the CDR3 reads TGTGCCAGCAGACGACAGGGGTTCCTCTCTGGGGCCAACGTCCTGACTTTC. It codes for CASRRQGFLSGANVLTF.

This chain links TRBV28 with TRBJ2-7; D unclear. Trimming shortened V by 1 base and J by 2 bases, and 9 bases separated the two germline ends. Germline CDR1 MDHEN, CDR2 SYDVKM. The CDR3 extends over 14 amino acids. The CDR3 sequence: CASSLFEETYEQYF. In DNA form, the CDR3 reads TGTGCCAGCAGTTTATTTGAGGAAACCTACGAGCAGTACTTC.

This rearrangement joins TRBV2 to TRBJ1-4; TRBD1 matches 9 bases. Per the germline V gene, CDR1 is SNHLY and CDR2 is FYNNEI. CDR3 length equals 16 residues. Trimming removed 5 bases from V and 7 bases from J; junction bases left unmatched: 11. CDR3 DNA sequence: TGTGCCAGCAGTCTTGGGGGACAGGGAGGTTCTGAAAAACTGTTTTTT. Translation: CASSLGGQGGSEKLFF.

This chain links TRBV7-2 with TRBJ2-7; 7 bases map to TRBD1. The CDR3 extends over 14 amino acids. J gave up 5 bases and V 1 base, and 5 bases lay outside the gene matches. Germline CDR1 reads SGHTA; CDR2 reads FQGNSA. The CDR3 DNA reads TGTGCCAGCAGCTTAGTTGGGACAGTGAACGAGCAGTACTTC. Residues: CASSLVGTVNEQYF.

The CDR3, as DNA: TGCAGTGCTTACCCAACAGGAATGGTTGAAGCTTTCTTT. Its protein product is CSAYPTGMVEAFF. V and J are TRBV20-1 and TRBJ1-1; possibly TRBD1 for D (5 bases). The germline gives CDR1 DFQATT, CDR2 SNEGSKA (reference sequence). The CDR3 has 13 amino acids. V was trimmed by 5 bases and J by 7 bases, leaving 17 bases between them.

The chain combines TRBV19 with TRBJ2-5; 8 nucleotides align to TRBD1. The V gene's germline CDR1 is LNHDA and CDR2 SQIVND (reference sequence). Germline trimming cut 4 bases from V and 5 bases from J; bases unmatched to any gene: 9. The CDR3 consists of 15 residues. CDR3 in DNA: TGTGCCAGTAGTACCCCGGGACAGGCGGCGGAGACCCAGTACTTC. It specifies CASSTPGQAAETQYF.

The chain links TRBV5-1 to TRBJ2-3; D gene uncertain. Germline CDR1 is SGHRS and CDR2 is YFSETQ. V lost 0 bases, J lost 6 bases, and 11 bases lay in between. The CDR3 runs to 14 residues. CDR3 residues: CASSLEGPLDTQYF. In nucleotides, the CDR3 is TGCGCCAGCAGCTTGGAAGGCCCCTTGGATACGCAGTATTTT.

V usage is TRBV14 and J usage is TRBJ2-4; D is unclear. Trimming shortened V by 4 bases and J by 2 bases, and 18 bases separated the two germline ends. The CDR3 contains 17 residues. Germline V gene sequence: CDR1 SGHDN, CDR2 FVKESK. CDR3: CASSRRTLWEPKNIQYF. The CDR3 DNA sequence: TGTGCCAGCAGCCGACGCACCTTGTGGGAACCCAAAAACATTCAGTACTTC.

This rearrangement joins TRBV24-1 to TRBJ2-2, with D perhaps TRBD1 (5 bases). The V end was cut by 2 bases, the J end by 7 bases, with 7 bases between. Germline V gene lookup returns CDR1 KGHDR and CDR2 SFDVKD. This CDR3 is 13 amino acids long. The CDR3 sequence: CATSDYGHGELFF. The CDR3 coding sequence is TGTGCCACCAGTGATTATGGACACGGGGAGCTGTTTTTT.

This clonotype was seen more than once but under ten times. This sequence joins TRBV6-4 and TRBJ2-7; TRBD1 is a possible D gene (7 bases). Germline V gene lookup returns CDR1 MRHNA and CDR2 SNTAGT. The germline V and J ends were trimmed by 6 bases and 7 bases, with 19 bases remaining between them. The CDR3 sequence is 14 residues long. The CDR3 here is CASRGEGGAGEQYF. The CDR3 region has the DNA TGTGCCAGCAGAGGGGAAGGGGGCGCGGGGGAGCAGTACTTC.

This chain uses TRBV11-2 with TRBJ2-2; D is possibly TRBD1 (6 bases). The length of the CDR3 is 14 residues. V lost 5 bases, J lost 6 bases, and 13 bases lay in between. Germline-derived CDR1 and CDR2 are SGHAT and FQNNGV. CDR3 coding DNA: TGTGCCAGCAGCCAAGGGGGTAGCCCCGGGGAGCTGTTTTTT. Protein: CASSQGGSPGELFF.

This clonotype was observed a single time. The junction and the germline gene differ at one end; a read error may be behind it. The chain employs TRBV2 and TRBJ1-1, with TRBD1 identical over 11 bases. The germline gives CDR1 SNHLY, CDR2 FYNNEI. CDR3 length: 16 amino acids. CDR3: CASSEKGGQGVISILF. The CDR3 nucleotides are TGTGCCAGCAGTGAAAAGGGGGGACAGGGGGTGATAAGCATACTCTTT. Full variable domain (rest looked up from reference TRBV2 and TRBJ1-1): EPEVTQTPSHQVTQMGQEVILRCVPISNHLYFYWYRQILGQKVEFLVSFYNNEISEKSEIFDDQFSVERPDGSNFTLKIRSTKLEDSAMYFCASSEKGGQGVISILFGQGTRLTVV.

The genes are TRBV4-1 and TRBJ2-7; 11 positions match TRBD2. The V gene end was trimmed by 4 bases and the J gene end by 4 bases; junction bases not matched to a gene: 9. The CDR3 sequence is 16 residues long. The germline V gene has CDR1 MGHRA and CDR2 YSYEKL. CDR3 loop: CASSRSTLAGGYEQYF. As DNA, the CDR3 is TGCGCCAGCAGCCGTTCAACCCTAGCGGGAGGATACGAGCAGTACTTC.

The chain has TRBV7-2 and TRBJ2-5, with D maybe TRBD2 (6 bases). Germline CDR1 is SGHTA and CDR2 is FQGNSA. V lost 1 base and J lost 5, with 8 bases in between. This CDR3 is built from 13 residues. The CDR3 coding sequence is TGTGCCAGCAGCTTAGGACTAGTCGAGACCCAGTACTTC. As protein: CASSLGLVETQYF.

The chain is built from TRBV12-3 or TRBV12-4 and TRBJ1-4; D not certain. V shed 1 base and J shed 10 bases, with 10 bases lying between them. CDR3 length: 13 residues. This CDR3 is CASSLEGTGKLFF. In DNA, the CDR3 is TGTGCCAGCAGTTTAGAGGGAACGGGAAAACTGTTTTTT.

The chain carries TRBV27 and TRBJ1-5, with a tentative D call TRBD1 (6 bases). The germline V gene encodes CDR1 MNHEY and CDR2 SMNVEV (reference sequence). Trimming shortened V by 4 bases and J by 0 bases, and 19 bases separated the two germline ends. There are 18 residues in the CDR3. The CDR3 reads CASSSQGPTSVSNQPQHF. The CDR3 DNA sequence: TGTGCCAGCAGTTCCCAGGGGCCTACTTCGGTTAGCAATCAGCCCCAGCATTTT.

This clonotype was picked up a small number of times. The chain has TRBV7-9 and TRBJ1-1; D remains unclear. The CDR3 loop spans 13 amino acids. V lost 5 bases and J 4 bases, leaving 11 bases between the germline ends. Germline lookup yields CDR1 SEHNR and CDR2 FQNEAQ (reference sequence). The DNA of the CDR3 is TGTGCCAGCAGCCCTAAAGGGCCCACTGAAGCTTTCTTT. This codes for CASSPKGPTEAFF.

This chain connects TRBV29-1 to TRBJ2-5, with unresolved D. The CDR3 totals 12 residues. V lost 6 bases and J 1 base, leaving 9 bases between the germline ends. In germline, CDR1 is SQVTM, CDR2 ANQGSEA. The CDR3 reads CSVRYSQETQYF. CDR3 in DNA: TGCAGCGTAAGGTACAGCCAAGAGACCCAGTACTTC. Variable domain in full (rest from reference TRBV29-1 and TRBJ2-5): SAVISQKPSRDICQRGTSLTIQCQVDSQVTMMFWYRQQPGQSLTLIATANQGSEATYESGFVIDKFPISRPNLTFSTLTVSNMSPEDSSIYLCSVRYSQETQYFGPGTRLLVL.

This chain joins TRBV5-1 and TRBJ2-1, with D unresolved. V was clipped by 1 base and J by 0 bases, with 8 bases between them. Germline CDR1 reads SGHRS; CDR2 reads YFSETQ. The CDR3 has 15 residues. CDR3 nucleotides: TGCGCCAGCAGCTTGCCTGCGAGCTCCTACAATGAGCAGTTCTTC. Encoded protein: CASSLPASSYNEQFF.

This clonotype was counted a few times. The V gene is TRBV9, the J gene TRBJ1-1, with TRBD1 matching over 10 bases. This CDR3 has 16 residues. J was trimmed by 4 bases and V by 0 bases; bases with no gene match: 6. Germline values: CDR1 SGDLS, CDR2 YYNGEE. The CDR3 DNA reads as TGTGCCAGCAGCGTAGCTACAGGGACAGGGGCCACTGAAGCTTTCTTT. Its protein product is CASSVATGTGATEAFF.

The genes are TRBV24-1 and TRBJ2-2; D is possibly TRBD2 (5 bases). Trimming pared 1 base from V and 7 bases from J, leaving 12 bases between. Germline assignment: CDR1 KGHDR and CDR2 SFDVKD. The CDR3 sequence is 15 residues long. The CDR3 region has the DNA TGTGCCACCAGTGATTTCTCGGGGAGTGGCGGGGAGCTGTTTTTT. This gives the protein CATSDFSGSGGELFF.

The V gene is TRBV18, the J gene TRBJ2-1; 15 nucleotides align to TRBD2. CDR3 length: 16 residues. V dropped 3 bases and J dropped 7; count of bases not matched to a gene: 4. Germline CDR1 KGHSH, CDR2 LQKENI. For the CDR3, the DNA is TGTGCCAGCTCACCGGGACTAGCGGGAGGTCTGAATGAGCAGTTCTTC. It encodes CASSPGLAGGLNEQFF.

This chain joins TRBV6-1 and TRBJ2-3; 10 nucleotides line up with TRBD2. Losses at the gene ends were 7 bases for V and 0 bases for J; bases not matched to a gene: 10. CDR1 MNHNS and CDR2 SASEGT come from the germline V gene. This CDR3 is 17 amino acids long. CDR3 coding DNA: TGTGCCAGCACCGAGGGCCAGCGGGGGGGAAGCACAGATACGCAGTATTTT. Protein product: CASTEGQRGGSTDTQYF.

The J gene is TRBJ2-3, the V gene TRBV5-5, with no clear D. V was clipped by 4 bases and J by 2 bases, with 17 bases between them. The CDR3 is made up of 16 amino acids. The germline CDR1 and CDR2 sequences are SGHKS and YYEKEE (reference sequence). This CDR3 is CASSPEVASDTDTQYF. The CDR3 DNA reads TGTGCCAGCAGCCCCGAGGTTGCGTCAGACACAGATACGCAGTATTTT.